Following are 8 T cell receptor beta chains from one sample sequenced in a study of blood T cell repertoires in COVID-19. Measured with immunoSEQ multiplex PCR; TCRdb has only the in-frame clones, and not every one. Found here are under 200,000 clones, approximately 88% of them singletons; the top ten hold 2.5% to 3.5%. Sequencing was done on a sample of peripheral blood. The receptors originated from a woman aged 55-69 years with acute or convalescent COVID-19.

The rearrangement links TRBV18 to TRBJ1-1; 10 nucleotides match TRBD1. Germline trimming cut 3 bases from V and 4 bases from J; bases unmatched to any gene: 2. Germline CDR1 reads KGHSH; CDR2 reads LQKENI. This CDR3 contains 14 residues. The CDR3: CASSPGTGATEAFF. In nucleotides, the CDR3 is TGTGCCAGCTCACCTGGGACAGGGGCCACTGAAGCTTTCTTT.

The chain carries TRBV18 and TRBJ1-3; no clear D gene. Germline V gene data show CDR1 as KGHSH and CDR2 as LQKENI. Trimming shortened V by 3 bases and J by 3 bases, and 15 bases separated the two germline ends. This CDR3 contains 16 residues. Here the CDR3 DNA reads TGTGCCAGCTCACCTTATACAGAATCATATGGAAACACCATATATTTT. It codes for CASSPYTESYGNTIYF.

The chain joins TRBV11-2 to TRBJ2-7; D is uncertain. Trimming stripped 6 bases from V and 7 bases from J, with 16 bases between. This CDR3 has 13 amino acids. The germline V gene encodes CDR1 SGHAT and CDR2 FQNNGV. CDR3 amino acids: CASRPERLWEQYF. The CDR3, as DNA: TGTGCCAGCAGACCGGAGAGGCTTTGGGAGCAGTACTTC.

CDR3 loop: CASSQDAGGNTGELFF. The CDR3 DNA follows: TGCGCCAGCAGCCAAGATGCGGGGGGGAACACCGGGGAGCTGTTTTTT. The rearrangement uses TRBV4-3 and TRBJ2-2; TRBD2 matches 8 bases. With 0 bases clipped from V and 1 base from J, the junction kept 1 base outside the gene matches. CDR1 LGHNA and CDR2 YSLEER come from the germline V gene. The length of the CDR3 is 16 residues.

The CDR3 region has the DNA TGTGCCAGCAGCCTGACAGGGTTGAACACTGAAGCTTTCTTT. It codes for CASSLTGLNTEAFF. The rearrangement links TRBV14 to TRBJ1-1; 7 bases match TRBD1. Losses at the gene ends were 4 bases for V and 0 bases for J; bases not matched to a gene: 2. This CDR3 region has 14 residues. Germline V gives CDR1 SGHDN, CDR2 FVKESK.

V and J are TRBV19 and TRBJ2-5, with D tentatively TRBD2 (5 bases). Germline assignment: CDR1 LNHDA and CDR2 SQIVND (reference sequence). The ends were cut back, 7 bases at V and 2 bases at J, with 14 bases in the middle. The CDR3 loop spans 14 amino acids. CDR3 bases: TGTGCCAGTAACCCGGGGTACGGTCAAGAGACCCAGTACTTC. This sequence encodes CASNPGYGQETQYF. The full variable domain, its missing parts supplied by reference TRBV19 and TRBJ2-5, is DGGITQSPKYLFRKEGQNVTLSCEQNLNHDAMYWYRQDPGQGLRLIYYSQIVNDFQKGDIAEGYSVSREKKESFPLTVTSAQKNPTAFYLCASNPGYGQETQYFGPGTRLLVL.

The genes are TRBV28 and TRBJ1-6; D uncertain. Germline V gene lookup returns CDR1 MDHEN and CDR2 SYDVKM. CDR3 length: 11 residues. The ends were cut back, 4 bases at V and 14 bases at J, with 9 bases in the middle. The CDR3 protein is CASSSKSTLHF. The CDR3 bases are TGTGCCAGCAGTTCAAAATCAACCCTCCACTTT. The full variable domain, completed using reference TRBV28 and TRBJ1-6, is DVKVTQSSRYLVKRTGEKVFLECVQDMDHENMFWYRQDPGLGLRLIYFSYDVKMKEKGDIPEGYSVSREKKERFSLILESASTNQTSMYLCASSSKSTLHFGNGTRLTVT.

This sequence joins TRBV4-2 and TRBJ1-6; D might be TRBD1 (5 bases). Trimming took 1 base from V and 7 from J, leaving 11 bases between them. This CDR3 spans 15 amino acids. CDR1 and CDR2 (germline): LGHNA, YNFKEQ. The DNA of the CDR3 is TGTGCCAGCAGCCAAGCGGGGGGTCGGAATTCACCCCTCCACTTT. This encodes CASSQAGGRNSPLHF.